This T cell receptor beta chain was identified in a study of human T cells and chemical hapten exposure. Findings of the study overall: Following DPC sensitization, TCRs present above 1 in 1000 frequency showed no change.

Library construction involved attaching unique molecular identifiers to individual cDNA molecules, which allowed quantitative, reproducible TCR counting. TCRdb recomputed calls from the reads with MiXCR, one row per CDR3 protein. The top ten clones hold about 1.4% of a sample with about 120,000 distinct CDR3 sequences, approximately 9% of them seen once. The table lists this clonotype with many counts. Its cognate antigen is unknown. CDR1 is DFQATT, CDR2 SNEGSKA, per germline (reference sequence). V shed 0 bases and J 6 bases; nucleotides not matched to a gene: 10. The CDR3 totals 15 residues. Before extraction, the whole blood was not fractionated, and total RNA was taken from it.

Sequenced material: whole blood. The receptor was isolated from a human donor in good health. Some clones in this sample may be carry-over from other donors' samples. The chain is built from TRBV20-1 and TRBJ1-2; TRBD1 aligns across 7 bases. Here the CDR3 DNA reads TGCAGTGCTAGAGATGGGCGCAGGGGGTTCGATGGCTACACCTTC. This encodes CSARDGRRGFDGYTF.